Below are 25 T cell receptor beta chains sequenced from a single sample in a study of molecular identifiers for immune sequencing clone quantification. Via MiXCR, TCRdb re-called the PCR reads, giving one row per CDR3 protein. The table shows a few hundred thousand distinct CDR3 sequences, with roughly 24% occurring only once. Source material: naive CD8+ T cells from blood, with Jurkat cell RNA spiked in. Subset given: FACS-sorted CD8+CD4-CCR7+CD45RA+ naive T cells. These receptors all stem from a human donor in good health. Some libraries in this study had Jurkat cell RNA spiked in.

About this clonotype itself: A junction boundary mismatches the germline segment, possibly from a read error. This chain connects TRBV5-6 to TRBJ1-2; the match to TRBD1 covers 8 bases. This CDR3 region has 15 residues. CDR1 and CDR2 (germline): SGHDT, YYEEEE. This chain's CDR3 is CAGRRGQGHGYGYTF. CDR3 DNA: TGTGCCGGCAGACGTGGACAGGGTCATGGTTATGGCTACACCTTC. Drawing the rest from reference TRBV5-6 and TRBJ1-2, the complete variable domain is DAGVTQSPTHLIKTRGQQVTLRCSPKSGHDTVSWYQQALGQGPQFIFQYYEEEERQRGNFPDRFSGHQFPNYSSELNVNALLLGDSALYLCAGRRGQGHGYGYTFGSGTRLTVV.

There are many counts of this clonotype. The chain combines TRBV25-1 with TRBJ1-1; D is undetermined. The ends were cut back, 5 bases at V and 4 bases at J, with 11 bases in the middle. Germline loops: CDR1 MGHDK, CDR2 SYGVNS. This CDR3 contains 13 residues. CDR3 protein: CASSWGIGTEAFF. The CDR3 DNA reads as TGTGCCAGCAGTTGGGGTATTGGCACTGAAGCTTTCTTT.

This clonotype showed up just a few times. J is TRBJ2-3 and V is TRBV24-1; 11 positions agree with TRBD2. Per the germline V gene, CDR1 is KGHDR and CDR2 is SFDVKD. V lost 9 bases and J lost 5; bases outside the gene matches: 9. The CDR3 length is 15 residues. CDR3: CATGPTSGTIDTQYF. The CDR3 DNA follows: TGTGCCACCGGTCCGACTAGCGGGACAATAGATACGCAGTATTTT.

In this sample, this clonotype turned up once. This sequence joins TRBV19 and TRBJ1-1, with D uncertain. Germline lookup yields CDR1 LNHDA and CDR2 SQIVND (reference sequence). V was cut by 3 bases and J by 0 bases, with 8 bases left in between. The CDR3 is 14 amino acids. The CDR3 spells CASSIGRLNTEAFF. The DNA for the CDR3 is TGTGCCAGTAGTATTGGACGGTTGAACACTGAAGCTTTCTTT.

The chain employs TRBV4-2 and TRBJ2-3; 8 nucleotides align to TRBD2. The V gene end was trimmed by 0 bases and the J gene end by 4 bases; junction bases not matched to a gene: 6. The CDR3 has 16 amino acids. CDR1 LGHNA and CDR2 YNFKEQ come from the germline V gene. CDR3 coding DNA: TGTGCCAGCAGCCAAGAGAGCGGGAGCTTGGCAGATACGCAGTATTTT. It translates to CASSQESGSLADTQYF.

This clonotype was seen many times. V and J are TRBV5-6 and TRBJ1-1; 8 bases are a match to TRBD1. Unmatched junction bases numbered 6, after V lost 4 bases and J lost 7 bases. This CDR3 spans 13 amino acids. Germline loops: CDR1 SGHDT, CDR2 YYEEEE. The CDR3 coding sequence is TGTGCCAGCAGCATGACAGGGGACCTTGAAGCTTTCTTT. Translating gives CASSMTGDLEAFF.

A remark on this clonotype: Compared with germline, one end of the junction differs, possibly owing to a read error. The genes are TRBV7-7 and TRBJ2-5, with TRBD2 matching 8 bases. This CDR3 comprises 13 residues. Germline V gives CDR1 SSHAT, CDR2 FNYEAQ (reference sequence). CDR3 sequence: CASSLAGLETQCF. DNA for the CDR3: TGTGCTAGCAGCTTAGCGGGGCTCGAGACCCAGTGCTTC.

This clonotype has ten or more counts. V and J are TRBV3-1 and TRBJ2-2; TRBD1 matches at 9 bases. This CDR3 spans 16 amino acids. J was trimmed by 5 bases and V by 1 base; bases with no gene match: 5. Germline CDR1 is LGHDT and CDR2 is YNNKEL (reference sequence). The CDR3 loop is CASSQGTGGWTGELFF. The CDR3 DNA is TGTGCCAGCAGCCAAGGAACAGGGGGCTGGACCGGGGAGCTGTTTTTT.

This clonotype was picked up a small number of times. This sequence joins TRBV19 and TRBJ1-1, with a weak D call TRBD1 (6 bases). CDR3 length: 12 amino acids. CDR1 is LNHDA, CDR2 SQIVND, per germline (reference sequence). V was shortened by 10 bases and J by 1 base, with 10 bases between the two germline ends. The CDR3 region is CATLTGNTEAFF. CDR3 sequence (DNA): TGTGCCACCCTGACAGGGAACACTGAAGCTTTCTTT.

This clonotype occurred once. A much larger clone lies a single base off, so this may be a read error. This chain connects TRBV6-2 or TRBV6-3 to TRBJ2-3; D remains unclear. The germline V and J ends were trimmed by 1 base and 0 bases, with 2 bases remaining between them. From germline, CDR1 is MNHEY and CDR2 SVGEGT. The CDR3 covers 13 residues. The CDR3 bases are TGTGCCAGCAGTTACTGGAGCACAGATACGCAGTATTTT. As protein: CASSYWSTDTQYF.

The chain is built from TRBV13 and TRBJ1-1; D not resolved. V was cut by 3 bases and J by 4 bases, with 12 bases left in between. The germline gives CDR1 PRHDT, CDR2 FYEKMQ (reference sequence). CDR3 length equals 14 residues. CDR3 loop: CASSFSTRGTEAFF. The CDR3 DNA reads TGTGCCAGCAGCTTCAGCACTCGGGGCACTGAAGCTTTCTTT.

There are many counts of this clonotype. The chain is built from TRBV14 and TRBJ1-2; weak D call: TRBD1 (5 bases). Germline V gene lookup returns CDR1 SGHDN and CDR2 FVKESK. The CDR3 is made up of 17 amino acids. The V and J ends lost 0 bases and 4 bases respectively, with 18 bases between them. The CDR3 DNA sequence: TGTGCCAGCAGCCAAGAGGGACTTAACCCGCTTCGCTATGGCTACACCTTC. This sequence encodes CASSQEGLNPLRYGYTF.

The rearrangement uses TRBV11-2 and TRBJ1-1; the D is unclear. Trimming left V 1 base short and J 1 base short, with 13 bases between. Germline V gives CDR1 SGHAT, CDR2 FQNNGV. The CDR3 length is 16 residues. In DNA, the CDR3 is TGTGCCAGCAGCTTAGGCGTGGGGAAAAGGAACACTGAAGCTTTCTTT. This translates into CASSLGVGKRNTEAFF.

The sample holds a few counts of this clonotype. CDR3 sequence reads: CASSFSASGTPTDTQYF. CDR3 DNA: TGTGCCAGCAGCTTCTCGGCTAGCGGGACCCCCACAGATACGCAGTATTTT. The chain links TRBV7-9 to TRBJ2-3, with 9 positions matching TRBD2. Trimming took 3 bases from V and 2 from J; bases not matched to a gene: 9. Germline V CDR1 and CDR2: SEHNR, FQNEAQ (reference sequence). The CDR3 consists of 17 residues.

This chain links TRBV4-1 with TRBJ2-1, with D perhaps TRBD2 (7 bases). The germline V and J ends were trimmed by 1 base and 12 bases, with 22 bases remaining between them. Per germline, CDR1 MGHRA and CDR2 YSYEKL. The CDR3 covers 16 residues. The CDR3 reads CASSQVRGAAGGGQFF. As DNA, the CDR3 is TGCGCCAGCAGCCAAGTCCGGGGGGCGGCTGGTGGTGGGCAGTTCTTC.

The chain combines TRBV5-3 with TRBJ1-1; D unclear. TRBV5-3 is given ORF status, its function remaining uncertain. This CDR3 contains 14 residues. V dropped 8 bases and J dropped 7 bases, with 21 bases sitting between them. CDR3 in DNA: TGTGCCAGCAGCCCAGGAATCACAGAGTATGAAGCTTTCTTT. This translates into CASSPGITEYEAFF.

With regard to this clonotype: Given a much more abundant clone one base away, this may be a read error. The rearrangement uses TRBV7-9 and TRBJ2-1; 8 bases line up with TRBD1. CDR3 length: 13 amino acids. The junction had 1 base not matched to a gene; V was cut back by 1 base and J by 8 bases. Germline CDR1 and CDR2: SEHNR and FQNEAQ (reference sequence). The DNA of the CDR3 is TGTGCCAGCAGCTTAGAGACAGGGGATGAGCAGTTCTTC. This translates into CASSLETGDEQFF.

This clonotype was picked up many times. The rearrangement links TRBV6-5 to TRBJ2-7; 9 bases line up with TRBD1. This CDR3 is built from 14 residues. Trimming cost V 2 bases and J 2 bases; bases outside gene matches: 1. CDR1 MNHEY and CDR2 SVGAGI come from the germline V gene. For the CDR3, the DNA is TGTGCCAGCAGTTACGGACAGGGGACCTACGAGCAGTACTTC. Protein product: CASSYGQGTYEQYF.

The chain recombines TRBV27 with TRBJ2-3; 7 positions match TRBD1. CDR3 length equals 15 residues. From germline, CDR1 is MNHEY and CDR2 SMNVEV (reference sequence). Germline trimming cut 3 bases from V and 2 bases from J; bases unmatched to any gene: 5. As DNA, the CDR3 is TGTGCCAGCAGTTTGACAGGGCACTACACAGATACGCAGTATTTT. Translated, it gives CASSLTGHYTDTQYF.

This clonotype was seen a few times. The chain employs TRBV11-2 and TRBJ2-7; D remains unclear. Germline lookup yields CDR1 SGHAT and CDR2 FQNNGV. CDR3 size: 12 residues. The germline V and J ends were trimmed by 1 base and 6 bases, with 7 bases remaining between them. CDR3 protein: CASSLGTLEQYF. The CDR3 DNA is TGTGCCAGCAGCTTAGGCACGCTCGAGCAGTACTTC.

This chain links TRBV19 with TRBJ2-3, with D uncertain. This CDR3 has 10 amino acids. Per germline, CDR1 LNHDA and CDR2 SQIVND (reference sequence). Between the trimmed V and J ends, which lost 10 bases and 10 bases, there was a span of 12 bases. CDR3 sequence reads: CATKYDAQYF. The CDR3 nucleotides are TGTGCCACTAAATACGATGCGCAGTATTTT.

Turning to this clonotype: A much larger clonotype is one base distant, so this may be a read error. CDR3 residues: CASRRDEVTEAFF. The CDR3 DNA sequence: TGTGCCAGCAGACGAGACGAGGTTACTGAAGCTTTCTTT. The chain links TRBV6-2 or TRBV6-3 to TRBJ1-1; no reliable D call. This CDR3 contains 13 residues. Trimming stripped 6 bases from V and 5 bases from J, with 13 bases between. The germline gives CDR1 MNHEY, CDR2 SVGEGT.

This clonotype showed up just once. This chain joins TRBV4-1 and TRBJ2-3; 9 positions agree with TRBD2. Germline V gene data show CDR1 as MGHRA and CDR2 as YSYEKL. The V gene end was trimmed by 2 bases and the J gene end by 2 bases; junction bases not matched to a gene: 5. The CDR3 length is 16 residues. CDR3 residues: CASSQTLAGATDTQYF. CDR3 coding DNA: TGCGCCAGCAGCCAAACATTAGCGGGGGCCACAGATACGCAGTATTTT.

The chain carries TRBV11-1 and TRBJ2-3; D not certain. The germline V gene has CDR1 SGHAT and CDR2 FQDESV (reference sequence). The V end was cut by 5 bases, the J end by 4 bases, with 7 bases between. This CDR3 has 12 amino acids. The CDR3 is CASSPSSDTQYF. The CDR3 DNA follows: TGTGCCAGCAGCCCCAGCTCAGATACGCAGTATTTT.

This clonotype has ten or more counts. V gene TRBV7-9 combines with J gene TRBJ2-1; a possible D gene is TRBD2 (5 bases). The CDR3 consists of 13 residues. Trimming stripped 1 base from V and 6 bases from J, with 7 bases between. The V gene's germline CDR1 is SEHNR and CDR2 FQNEAQ (reference sequence). CDR3 coding DNA: TGTGCCAGCAGCTTAGTTACTAGCAATGAGCAGTTCTTC. Protein: CASSLVTSNEQFF.